This TCR beta chain came from a study of Ad26.COV2.S vaccination and SARS-CoV-2 variants. Study overall: Recipients of Ad26.COV2.S got it intramuscularly, once or twice 56 days apart.

About this clone itself: The antigen is undetermined.

Noted treatment: about 20 received Ad26.COV2.S at low or high dose, single or two shots; about 5 received placebo; per-sample allocation not given. Material that was analyzed had been drawn on day 63 after the first vaccine or placebo injection. Donor was an adult aged 18-55 years in Boston. It was Wuhan-strain SARS-CoV-2 spike that the Ad26 vaccine vector expressed. The V end lost 3 bases, the J end lost 2 bases, and 10 bases lay between the germline ends. CDR1 and CDR2 from the germline V gene are SGHRS and YFSETQ. CDR3 size: 14 residues. Sequenced by immunoSEQ multiplex PCR; TCRdb stores in-frame clones only, minus some. Of approximately 340,000 clones listed, about 85% are singletons. Study observations and caveats: People who got the vaccine had more spike-specific TCR breadth than people who got placebo.

This receptor was obtained from a person aged 18-65 years who received the Ad26.COV2.S COVID-19 vaccine or a placebo. The chain is built from TRBV5-1 and TRBJ2-3; possible D gene TRBD2, 6 bases. This specimen consisted of peripheral blood, obtained in a trial of Ad26.COV2.S vaccine versus placebo. The CDR3 sequence: CASSSGTFTDTQYF. In nucleotides, the CDR3 is TGCGCCAGCAGCTCGGGGACTTTCACAGATACGCAGTATTTT.